This T cell receptor (beta chain) emerged from a study of blood T cell repertoires in COVID-19. On the study more broadly: The United States, Italy and Spain supplied acute and convalescent COVID-19 samples. T cells, B-cell-depleted T cells, or PBMCs supplied cDNA or gDNA.

How the authors handled the data: Reference gene primer amplification gave nucleated cell count estimates. Clones were sequenced by immunoSEQ multiplex PCR, and TCRdb holds only the in-frame ones, with some missing. V, J and clone size derive from that table, while D and trimming were established from the DNA sequence. This sample yields some 150,000 clones, of which approximately 87% are seen a single time; over 2% belongs to the top ten. The CDR3 loop spans 14 amino acids. Losses at the gene ends were 3 bases for V and 3 bases for J; bases not matched to a gene: 7. Looked up from germline, CDR1 is DFQATT and CDR2 is SNEGSKA (reference sequence).

The chain carries TRBV20-1 and TRBJ1-1; 7 bases align to TRBD1. The sequence was collected from a middle-aged man with active COVID-19. The sequencing input was peripheral blood. CDR3 bases: TGCAGTGCTAGTAACCGCAGGGGGGACACTGAAGCTTTCTTT. It yields the protein CSASNRRGDTEAFF.